The 20 T cell receptor beta chains listed next were all sequenced from one sample in a study of blood T cells in healthy people across ages. Then a second PCR, running roughly 7 to 11 cycles, was carried out with a sample-barcoded 5' primer and a J-beta primer mix. TCRdb called the 5' RACE reads again in MiXCR, with one record for every CDR3 protein. The sample has roughly 1,000,000 distinct CDR3 sequences, less than 25% seen once; the top ten hold approximately 0.71%. In addition, the sample was reused for a study of T cells of mothers and their children.

Sequences were obtained from blood. Receptors originate from a girl aged 2-15 years in good health.

This clonotype has a handful of counts. The chain employs TRBV13 and TRBJ2-4; perhaps TRBD2 as D (6 bases). V gave up 4 bases and J gave up 5 bases, with 12 bases separating them. Germline assignment: CDR1 PRHDT and CDR2 FYEKMQ (reference sequence). This CDR3 has 14 residues. Here the CDR3 reads CASSSTRRENIQYF. The DNA of the CDR3 is TGTGCCAGCAGCTCTACCCGGAGGGAAAACATTCAGTACTTC.

This clonotype was found a few times. The chain joins TRBV7-9 to TRBJ2-7, with TRBD2 matching over 9 bases. This CDR3 contains 16 residues. Germline lookup yields CDR1 SEHNR and CDR2 FQNEAQ (reference sequence). The V gene end was trimmed by 5 bases and the J gene end by 1 base; junction bases not matched to a gene: 9. The CDR3 DNA reads as TGTGCCAGCAGCCTAACAATGGGACTAGCTTCCTACGAGCAGTACTTC. This codes for CASSLTMGLASYEQYF.

This chain links TRBV7-6 with TRBJ1-6, with D possibly matching TRBD1 (5 bases). This CDR3 spans 14 amino acids. Germline CDR1 and CDR2: SGHVS and FNYEAQ. The V end was cut by 1 base, the J end by 7 bases, with 8 bases between. This CDR3 is CASSLVGRNSPLHF. The CDR3 coding sequence is TGTGCCAGCAGCTTAGTGGGGCGGAATTCACCCCTCCACTTT.

The J gene is TRBJ1-4, the V gene TRBV15; 7 nucleotides line up with TRBD1. This CDR3 has 19 amino acids. The junction had 13 bases not matched to a gene; V was cut back by 3 bases and J by 0 bases. Germline V CDR1 and CDR2: LNHNV, YYDKDF (reference sequence). This CDR3 reads CATSSGPGTETTTNEKLFF. CDR3 nucleotide sequence: TGTGCCACCAGCAGCGGTCCCGGGACAGAAACCACAACTAATGAAAAACTGTTTTTT.

The chain employs TRBV7-9 and TRBJ2-1; 9 positions match TRBD1. Losses at the gene ends were 4 bases for V and 3 bases for J; bases not matched to a gene: 10. The germline V gene encodes CDR1 SEHNR and CDR2 FQNEAQ (reference sequence). The CDR3 covers 17 residues. The CDR3 nucleotides read TGTGCCAGCAGCTCAACCACGGGACAGGGCCACTACAATGAGCAGTTCTTC. It translates to CASSSTTGQGHYNEQFF.

This clonotype has just a few counts. The rearrangement joins TRBV7-2 to TRBJ2-5, with TRBD1 identical over 7 bases. From germline, CDR1 is SGHTA and CDR2 FQGNSA. The CDR3 has 14 amino acids. Losses at the gene ends were 8 bases for V and 3 bases for J; bases not matched to a gene: 9. This CDR3 is CASALDRVKETQYF. As DNA, the CDR3 is TGTGCCAGCGCACTCGACAGGGTTAAAGAGACCCAGTACTTC.

This clonotype has a handful of counts. The chain joins TRBV20-1 to TRBJ2-3, with TRBD1 identical over 7 bases. The CDR3 has 17 residues. The germline V gene encodes CDR1 DFQATT and CDR2 SNEGSKA (reference sequence). The trim removed 5 bases at V and 0 bases at J, leaving 14 bases unmatched. CDR3 region: CSASMRTGDLSTDTQYF. CDR3 bases: TGCAGTGCTTCGATGCGAACAGGGGACCTTAGCACAGATACGCAGTATTTT.

Only a few counts were recorded for this clonotype. The chain has TRBV20-1 and TRBJ1-4, with a possible D match to TRBD1 (5 bases). With 6 bases removed from V and 5 bases from J, the gap between germline ends came to 19 bases. Looked up from germline, CDR1 is DFQATT and CDR2 is SNEGSKA (reference sequence). The CDR3 length is 15 residues. The DNA for the CDR3 is TGCAGTGCCGAAAAGAACGACAGATGGAATGAAAAACTGTTTTTT. Residues: CSAEKNDRWNEKLFF.

This clonotype was counted between two and nine times. V is TRBV5-1 and J is TRBJ1-4, with 9 positions matching TRBD1. The V segment lost 0 bases and the J segment 8 bases; nucleotides outside the gene matches: 11. Germline V gene lookup returns CDR1 SGHRS and CDR2 YFSETQ. The CDR3 is 17 amino acids. As DNA, the CDR3 is TGCGCCAGCAGCTTGGAATCCGGACAGGGGCGAGGGGAAAAACTGTTTTTT. This codes for CASSLESGQGRGEKLFF.

Only a few counts were recorded for this clonotype. This chain joins TRBV12-3 or TRBV12-4 and TRBJ2-5; TRBD1 might be the D (6 bases). CDR3 length equals 14 residues. Trimming shortened V by 5 bases and J by 5 bases, and 15 bases separated the two germline ends. The chain's CDR3 is CASSRRGGRETQYF. The CDR3 nucleotides read TGTGCCAGCAGTCGCAGGGGTGGCAGGGAGACCCAGTACTTC.

V gene TRBV7-3 combines with J gene TRBJ2-1, with 8 bases lining up with TRBD2. The CDR3 covers 17 residues. V shed 5 bases and J 4 bases; nucleotides not matched to a gene: 13. CDR1 and CDR2 from the germline V gene are SGHTA and FQGTGA. CDR3 residues: CASSEGPPGGLYNEQFF. The CDR3 region has the DNA TGTGCCAGCAGCGAAGGTCCCCCGGGAGGGTTATACAATGAGCAGTTCTTC.

This clonotype appeared a few times. The rearrangement links TRBV6-2 or TRBV6-3 to TRBJ1-2; D is ambiguous. The ends were cut back, 0 bases at V and 8 bases at J, with 4 bases in the middle. Germline CDR1 and CDR2: MNHEY and SVGEGT. The CDR3 has 11 amino acids. The CDR3: CASSYSSGYTF. The CDR3 DNA follows: TGTGCCAGCAGTTACTCTTCCGGCTACACCTTC.

The chain couples TRBV3-1 to TRBJ2-1; no definite D call. Germline assignment: CDR1 LGHDT and CDR2 YNNKEL (reference sequence). This CDR3 has 16 residues. V was shortened by 4 bases and J by 5 bases, with 18 bases between the two germline ends. The CDR3 region is CASSPTDAPWNNEQFF. The CDR3 DNA reads TGTGCCAGCAGCCCCACAGATGCCCCATGGAACAATGAGCAGTTCTTC.

This clonotype has more than one count but fewer than ten. This chain connects TRBV6-5 to TRBJ2-2, with 7 bases lining up with TRBD1. The CDR3 totals 16 residues. In germline, CDR1 is MNHEY, CDR2 SVGAGI. Trimming at V came to 6 bases and at J to 2 bases, leaving 9 bases not matched to a gene. In nucleotides, the CDR3 is TGTGCCAGCAGCTATCTGAGGGACAGCAACACCGGGGAGCTGTTTTTT. It is translated as CASSYLRDSNTGELFF.

This clonotype came up a few times. The chain uses TRBV28 and TRBJ2-7; 9 nucleotides agree with TRBD2. This CDR3 is built from 16 residues. J gave up 4 bases and V 2 bases, and 9 bases lay outside the gene matches. Germline V CDR1 and CDR2: MDHEN, SYDVKM. CDR3 sequence: CASSLAGGTRLYEQYF. The CDR3 nucleotides are TGTGCCAGCAGTTTAGCGGGAGGGACCAGGTTGTACGAGCAGTACTTC.

V usage is TRBV4-1 and J usage is TRBJ1-2; the D gene is possibly TRBD1 (6 bases). CDR3 size: 17 residues. With 0 bases removed from V and 6 bases from J, the gap between germline ends came to 20 bases. Germline assignment: CDR1 MGHRA and CDR2 YSYEKL. CDR3 coding DNA: TGCGCCAGCAGCCAAGAGCGGACAGTCCTTAACCCCAATGGCTACACCTTC. It encodes CASSQERTVLNPNGYTF.

On this clonotype itself: The germline gene is not matched at one end of the junction; a read error may be the cause. The rearrangement links TRBV18 to TRBJ2-1; no reliable D call. The CDR3 totals 13 residues. The germline V gene has CDR1 KGHSH and CDR2 LQKENI. CDR3 nucleotides: TGTGCCAGCTCAACACCCTTGGAGCCTGAGCAGTTCTTC. This codes for CASSTPLEPEQFF.

This clonotype has only a few counts. The gene calls are TRBV6-1 and TRBJ2-1, with D possibly matching TRBD1 (6 bases). The tail of the sequence fits TRBJ2-7 better, so the J call may be wrong. This CDR3 has 14 amino acids. Germline loops: CDR1 MNHNS, CDR2 SASEGT. Written as DNA, the CDR3 is TGTGCCAGCACTTACAGGGTGTTGGTCTACGAGCAGTACTTC. Translated: CASTYRVLVYEQYF.

The chain links TRBV4-3 to TRBJ2-3; 7 nucleotides agree with TRBD1. This CDR3 has 17 residues. J lost 4 bases, V lost 0 bases, and 10 bases had no gene match. Per germline, CDR1 LGHNA and CDR2 YSLEER. The CDR3 sequence: CASSQEIGTGVADTQYF. The CDR3 nucleotides read TGCGCCAGCAGCCAAGAGATTGGAACAGGGGTTGCAGATACGCAGTATTTT.

This clonotype has more than one count but fewer than ten. The V gene is TRBV3-1, the J gene TRBJ2-1, with a possible D match to TRBD2 (5 bases). Trimming cost V 1 base and J 10 bases, with 8 bases left between them. Germline assignment: CDR1 LGHDT and CDR2 YNNKEL (reference sequence). The CDR3 length is 12 residues. This CDR3 is CASSQAGWEQFF. The CDR3 DNA is TGTGCCAGCAGCCAAGCGGGGTGGGAGCAGTTCTTC.